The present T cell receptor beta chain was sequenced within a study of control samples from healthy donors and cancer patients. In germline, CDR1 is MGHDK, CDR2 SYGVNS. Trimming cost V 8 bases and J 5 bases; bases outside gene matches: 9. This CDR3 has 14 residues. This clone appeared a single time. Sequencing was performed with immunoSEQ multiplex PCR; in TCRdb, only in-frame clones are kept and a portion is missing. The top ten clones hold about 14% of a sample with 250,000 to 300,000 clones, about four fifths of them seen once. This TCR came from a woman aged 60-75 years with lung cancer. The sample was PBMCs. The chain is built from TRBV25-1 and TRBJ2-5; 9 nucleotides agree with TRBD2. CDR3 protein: CASVRSGSAETQYF. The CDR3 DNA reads TGTGCCAGCGTTCGTAGCGGGAGTGCGGAGACCCAGTACTTC.